The rows below give T cell receptor beta chains drawn from one sample of a study of shared clonotypes between healthy human individuals. Clones were sequenced by immunoSEQ multiplex PCR, and TCRdb holds only the in-frame ones, with some missing. Of around 650,000 clones listed, approximately 96% are singletons. Sequenced material: naive CD8+ T cells sorted from blood. The receptors derive from a woman in her 30s in good health. Each CDR3 is given with its conserved first and last residue. A D gene is named only where the DNA matches it firmly. For some rows the clone size is stated as once, few or many, or as a class when expanded; others skip it.

NA,NA,TRBV6-6,TRBJ1-5,TGTGCCAGCAGTTACTTTACCACGCAGCCCCAGCATTTT,CASSYFTTQPQHF
NA,NA,TRBV6-5,TRBJ2-2,TGTGCCAGCAGATCCGACAGAAACACCGGGGAGCTGTTTTTT,CASRSDRNTGELFF
NA,NA,TRBV5-6,TRBJ2-7,TGTGCCAGCAGCTTCCAGTCCAACTCCTACGAGCAGTACTTC,CASSFQSNSYEQYF
NA,NA,TRBV19,TRBJ1-2,TGTGCCAGTAGTACAACAGCGGACTATGGCTACACCTTC,CASSTTADYGYTF
NA,NA,TRBV9,TRBJ2-1,TGTGCCAGCAGCGTAGGTGGTGGAAGCGACAATGAGCAGTTCTTC,CASSVGGGSDNEQFF
NA,NA,TRBV28,TRBJ2-7,TGTGCCAGCAGTGGACTGGGGCGAGCATTCGGTACCGACTACGAGCAGTACTTC,CASSGLGRAFGTDYEQYF
NA,TRBD2,TRBV28,TRBJ2-7,TGTGCCACCCGTCAGCCCCCAAACCTAGCGGGAGTAGACCCCTACGAGCAGTACTTC,CATRQPPNLAGVDPYEQYF
NA,NA,TRBV19,TRBJ2-1,TGTGCCAGTAGTCTCCAGGGTAGAACGAATGAGCAGTTCTTC,CASSLQGRTNEQFF
NA,NA,TRBV2,TRBJ2-3,TGTGCCAGCAGCCCGACTAGCACAGATACGCAGTATTTT,CASSPTSTDTQYF
NA,TRBD1,TRBV2,TRBJ2-7,TGTGCCAGCACTGGGCAGGGGGCCCCCGAGCAGTACTTC,CASTGQGAPEQYF
NA,NA,TRBV6-5,TRBJ2-7,TGTGCCAGCAGTTACCAGTTCGACTACGAGCAGTACTTC,CASSYQFDYEQYF
NA,NA,TRBV30,TRBJ2-1,TGTGCCTGGACCCCACTAGAAACCTACAATGAGCAGTTCTTC,CAWTPLETYNEQFF
NA,NA,TRBV29-1,TRBJ2-3,TGCAGCGTTGAAGGTTGGGACACAGATACGCAGTATTTT,CSVEGWDTDTQYF
NA,TRBD2,TRBV28,TRBJ2-7,TGTGCCAGCAGTTTTGGGGAGGGTTACGAGCAGTACTTC,CASSFGEGYEQYF
NA,NA,TRBV28,TRBJ2-7,TGTGCCAGCCTGGCAGCGGGCCCCTACGAGCAGTACTTC,CASLAAGPYEQYF
NA,NA,TRBV27,TRBJ2-7,TGTGCCAGCAGTTCCCACGCGGGCGCCATCTGGGAGCAGTACTTC,CASSSHAGAIWEQYF
NA,TRBD2,TRBV27,TRBJ2-1,TGTGCCAGCAGAATTCTAGCGGGAGTTTACAATGAGCAGTTCTTC,CASRILAGVYNEQFF
NA,NA,TRBV30,TRBJ2-3,TGTGCCTGGAGGGGACGTTTTCTCCGCACAGATACGCAGTATTTT,CAWRGRFLRTDTQYF
NA,TRBD1,TRBV10-3,TRBJ2-7,TGTGCCCTCGGGACAGGGGATACCTACGAGCAGTACTTC,CALGTGDTYEQYF
once,NA,TRBV10-2,TRBJ1-5,TGCGCCAGCAGTGAGCGTGGGACGGAAAAAACCCGGAGGTTTCAGCCCCAGCATTTT,CASSERGTEKTRRFQPQHF
NA,NA,TRBV27,TRBJ2-1,TGTGCCAGCAGGGGAGACGACAGGTTACATGAGCAGTTCTTC,CASRGDDRLHEQFF
NA,NA,TRBV5-4,TRBJ2-1,TGTGCCAGCAGCTCCGACGCAGATGAGCAGTTCTTC,CASSSDADEQFF
once,NA,TRBV13,TRBJ2-7,TGTGCCAGCAGCTTAGCGGGAGCTGGCTACGAGCAGTACTTC,CASSLAGAGYEQYF
NA,TRBD1,TRBV5-8,TRBJ2-7,TGTGCCACCGGATTCGGACAGGGGGGATACGAGCAGTACTTC,CATGFGQGGYEQYF
NA,NA,TRBV10-2,TRBJ1-5,TGCGCCAGCAGTGTAACCAATCAGCCCCAGCATTTT,CASSVTNQPQHF
NA,NA,TRBV28,TRBJ1-2,TGTGCCAGTTCAGGGGAGGGGCCCCGGGGCTACACCTTC,CASSGEGPRGYTF
NA,NA,TRBV5-6,TRBJ1-1,TGTGCCAGCAGAAACCAAGGGACCGAAGAAGCTTTCTTT,CASRNQGTEEAFF
NA,TRBD1,TRBV7-9,TRBJ2-7,TGTGCCAGCAGCTCCGGGACAGTCTACGAGCAGTACTTC,CASSSGTVYEQYF
NA,TRBD2,TRBV27,TRBJ2-2,TGTGCCAGTTCCCCGGGGAGGGTCGACACCGGGGAGCTGTTTTTT,CASSPGRVDTGELFF
NA,TRBD1,TRBV27,TRBJ1-5,TGTGCCAGCAGTTATACAGGGGCCCATCAGCCCCAGCATTTT,CASSYTGAHQPQHF
NA,TRBD2,TRBV4-1,TRBJ2-2,TGCGCCAGCATCTGGACTAGCGGGAGTCCCGGGGAGCTGTTTTTT,CASIWTSGSPGELFF
NA,NA,TRBV6-6,TRBJ2-3,TGTGCCAGCAGTTACTCGATGGGGGCCACAGATACGCAGTATTTT,CASSYSMGATDTQYF